The table lists the clone carrying this T cell receptor beta chain with many counts. TCRdb keeps only in-frame clones here, not all; method: immunoSEQ multiplex PCR. The sample has about 1 million clones, under 80% seen once; the top ten hold around 1.4%. The length of the CDR3 is 13 residues. Trimming cost V 6 bases and J 3 bases, with 11 bases left between them. CDR1 and CDR2 (germline): LNHDA, SQIVND (reference sequence). These data belong to a study of shared clonotypes between healthy human individuals. The chain joins TRBV19 to TRBJ1-1, with D tentatively TRBD1 (6 bases). The specimen sequenced was memory CD4+ T cells sorted from blood. Subset noted: CD45RA-negative fraction. The source of this sequence is a young man in good health. The CDR3 loop is CASRAYRDTEAFF. CDR3 bases: TGTGCCAGTAGGGCATACAGGGACACTGAAGCTTTCTTT.